Listed below are T cell receptor beta chains from one sample, sequenced in a study of blood T cell repertoires in COVID-19. The method was immunoSEQ multiplex PCR; TCRdb's version includes in-frame clones alone and lacks a portion of them. Among roughly 280,000 clones listed, roughly 80% were seen once. The sequenced sample was peripheral blood. These receptors were collected from a man aged 60 to 75 who had recovered from COVID-19. The CDR3 runs from the conserved cysteine through the conserved F or W. A D gene is named only where the DNA matches it firmly. Clone size is not always given. Where it is, it says once, few, many or a class for expanded clones.

cdr3_nt,cdr3_aa,j_call,v_call,cdr3_length,clone_size,d_call
TGTGCCAGCAGCGTAGCGGGGAGTAATGAAAAACTGTTTTTT,CASSVAGSNEKLFF,TRBJ1-4,TRBV9,14,-,-
TGTGCCAGCACCCGGGACAAGAACACTGAAGCTTTCTTT,CASTRDKNTEAFF,TRBJ1-1,TRBV2,13,-,-
TGTGCCAGCAGTCCCGGGACAGGTGGCTACACCTTC,CASSPGTGGYTF,TRBJ1-2,TRBV12-3/TRBV12-4,12,-,TRBD1
TGCGCCAGCAGCCAAGTTCCGACTAGCGGGAGTTATAAAGGGCAGTACTTC,CASSQVPTSGSYKGQYF,TRBJ2-7,TRBV4-1,17,-,TRBD2
TGTGTCATAAACCGGGAGCAGTGTGGCAATCAGCCCCAGCATTTT,CVINREQCGNQPQHF,TRBJ1-5,TRBV10-3,15,-,-
TGTGCCAGCAGCTTAGGGGGGACAGGATTTGTCTACGAGCAGTACTTC,CASSLGGTGFVYEQYF,TRBJ2-7,TRBV7-9,16,few,TRBD1
TGTGCCAGCAGTTTAGTTTGGGGACAGGGCGACTTC,CASSLVWGQGDF,TRBJ1-2,TRBV12-3/TRBV12-4,12,-,TRBD1
TGTGCCAGCAGTCTGGGGTCTAGCGGGGGGGCCGCGACCCAGTACTTC,CASSLGSSGGAATQYF,TRBJ2-5,TRBV7-2,16,-,TRBD2
TGTGCCAGCAGCCCGGGACTAGCGGGGGACAGCACAGATACGCAGTATTTT,CASSPGLAGDSTDTQYF,TRBJ2-3,TRBV7-3,17,-,TRBD2
TGTGCCAGTAGTATTAGCGGGACCCTGAACACCGGGGAGCTGTTTTTT,CASSISGTLNTGELFF,TRBJ2-2,TRBV19,16,-,TRBD2
TGTGCCAGCAGCTTGCCGGGACAGGGCGGTGAAAAACTGTTTTTT,CASSLPGQGGEKLFF,TRBJ1-4,TRBV5-5,15,once,TRBD1
TGTGCCAGCAGTTCGGGACTTCGGACAGGTGAAGCTTTCTTT,CASSSGLRTGEAFF,TRBJ1-1,TRBV6-4,14,once,TRBD1
TGTGCCAGCAGCCAAGCGGCGGGGGGGCTCCAAGAGACCCAGTACTTC,CASSQAAGGLQETQYF,TRBJ2-5,TRBV3-1/TRBV3-2,16,-,TRBD2
TGTGCCAGCAGGAGAGGCTCGCTGCGGAACACCGGGGAGCTGTTTTTT,CASRRGSLRNTGELFF,TRBJ2-2,TRBV27,16,-,-
TGTGCCAGTAGTATTGCGGGGAACGGATACGAGCAGTACTTC,CASSIAGNGYEQYF,TRBJ2-7,TRBV19,14,-,-
TGTGCCAGCAGCTTGGGTGCGGGGGGGCGATGGAATGAGCAGTTCTTC,CASSLGAGGRWNEQFF,TRBJ2-1,TRBV5-8,16,-,TRBD2
TGCGCCAGCAGTTCCGGACAGATGGGGAACACTGAAGCTTTCTTT,CASSSGQMGNTEAFF,TRBJ1-1,TRBV5-1,15,-,-
TGTGCCAGCAACAGGGACCCACGCTCCTACGAGCAGTACTTC,CASNRDPRSYEQYF,TRBJ2-7,TRBV6-6,14,-,-
TGCAGCGTTGTAGCGGGAGCGAACACCGGGGAGCTGTTTTTT,CSVVAGANTGELFF,TRBJ2-2,TRBV29-1,14,-,TRBD2
TGTGCCAGCAGCCAAGGGACTAGCCAGTTCTTC,CASSQGTSQFF,TRBJ2-1,TRBV7-2,11,-,TRBD2
TGTGCCAGCAGTATGACTGGAAATCAGCCCCAGCATTTT,CASSMTGNQPQHF,TRBJ1-5,TRBV7-8,13,few,-
TGTGCCAGTAGTACCTTTAGCGGGAGGAGCACCGGGGAGCTGTTTTTT,CASSTFSGRSTGELFF,TRBJ2-2,TRBV19,16,few,TRBD2
TGTGCCACCAGTGAGGGACAGGGGACTGGCTACACCTTC,CATSEGQGTGYTF,TRBJ1-2,TRBV24-1,13,-,TRBD1
TGTGCCATCAGCGGGGGCACAGATACGCAGTATTTT,CAISGGTDTQYF,TRBJ2-3,TRBV10-3,12,-,-
TGTGCCAGCAGCGGCCAGGTTGGCTACACCTTC,CASSGQVGYTF,TRBJ1-2,TRBV28,11,-,-
TGTGCCAGCAGCCCACGCCCAGAGCGGGGGGGATACAATGAGCAGTTCTTC,CASSPRPERGGYNEQFF,TRBJ2-1,TRBV7-9,17,-,TRBD2
TGTGCCACCAGCAGATCAGGGGCTAGCAATCAGCCCCAGCATTTT,CATSRSGASNQPQHF,TRBJ1-5,TRBV15,15,-,-
TGTGCCAGCAGTTTAGGACAGGGGGAGACCTTC,CASSLGQGETF,TRBJ1-2,TRBV12-3/TRBV12-4,11,-,TRBD1
TGCGCCAGCAGCCAAGGGGGACGAGAGACCCAGTACTTC,CASSQGGRETQYF,TRBJ2-5,TRBV5-1,13,-,-
TGTGCCAGATTGAAGGCTAGCGGGTACACAGATACGCAGTATTTT,CARLKASGYTDTQYF,TRBJ2-3,TRBV25-1,15,few,TRBD2
TGTGCCAGCTCTACAGCGGGGCTCCCCTACGAGCAGTACTTC,CASSTAGLPYEQYF,TRBJ2-7,TRBV18,14,-,TRBD2